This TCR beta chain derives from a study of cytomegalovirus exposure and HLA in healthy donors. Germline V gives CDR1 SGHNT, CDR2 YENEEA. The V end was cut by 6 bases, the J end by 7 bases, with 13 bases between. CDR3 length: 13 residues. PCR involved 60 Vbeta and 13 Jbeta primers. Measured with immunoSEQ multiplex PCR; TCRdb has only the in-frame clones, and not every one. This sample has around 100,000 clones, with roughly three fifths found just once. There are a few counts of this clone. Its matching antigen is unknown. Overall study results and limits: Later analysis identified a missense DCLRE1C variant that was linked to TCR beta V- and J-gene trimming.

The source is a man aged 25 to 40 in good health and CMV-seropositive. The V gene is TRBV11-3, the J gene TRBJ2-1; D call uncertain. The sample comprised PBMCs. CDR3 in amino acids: CASRKGGTNEQFF. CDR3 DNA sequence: TGTGCCAGCAGAAAAGGCGGTACGAATGAGCAGTTCTTC.